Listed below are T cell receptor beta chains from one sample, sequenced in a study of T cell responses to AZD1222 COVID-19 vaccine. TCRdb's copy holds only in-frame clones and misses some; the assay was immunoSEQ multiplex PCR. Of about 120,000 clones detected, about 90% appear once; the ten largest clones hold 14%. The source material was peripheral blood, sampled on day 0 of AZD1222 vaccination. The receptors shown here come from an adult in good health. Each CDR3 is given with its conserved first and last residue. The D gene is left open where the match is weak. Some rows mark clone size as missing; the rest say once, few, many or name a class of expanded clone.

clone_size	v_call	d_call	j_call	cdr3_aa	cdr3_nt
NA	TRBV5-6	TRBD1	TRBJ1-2	CASSSWERGRAGYTF	TGTGCCAGCAGCTCTTGGGAAAGGGGGCGCGCAGGCTACACCTTC
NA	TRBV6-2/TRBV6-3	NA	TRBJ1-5	CASSRGFSNQPQHF	TGTGCCAGCAGTAGGGGATTTAGCAATCAGCCCCAGCATTTT
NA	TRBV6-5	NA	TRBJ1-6	CASSLRRDNSPLHF	TGTGCCAGCAGCCTTAGGAGGGATAATTCACCCCTCCACTTT
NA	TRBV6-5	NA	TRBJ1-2	CASRGLSYGYTF	TGTGCCAGCAGGGGCCTGAGCTATGGCTACACCTTC
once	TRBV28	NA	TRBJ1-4	CASSFVGGLYEKLFF	TGTGCCAGCAGTTTTGTGGGGGGTCTATATGAAAAACTGTTTTTT
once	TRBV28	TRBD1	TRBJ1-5	CASSPGGSNQPQHF	TGTGCCAGCAGTCCAGGGGGGAGCAATCAGCCCCAGCATTTT
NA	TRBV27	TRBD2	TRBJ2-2	CASYRLGRGNTGELFF	TGTGCCAGCTACCGTTTGGGGAGGGGGAACACCGGGGAGCTGTTTTTT
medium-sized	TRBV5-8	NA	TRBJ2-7	CASSFSTTGPSGEQYF	TGTGCCAGCAGCTTTTCCACTACAGGGCCCTCCGGCGAGCAGTACTTC
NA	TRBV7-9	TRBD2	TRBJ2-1	CASSLLAGGQNEQFF	TGTGCCAGCAGCTTACTAGCGGGGGGCCAGAATGAGCAGTTCTTC
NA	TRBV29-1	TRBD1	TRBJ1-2	CSAQGQGAVSYTF	TGCAGCGCCCAAGGCCAGGGGGCGGTTAGCTACACCTTC
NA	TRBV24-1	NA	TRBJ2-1	CATSDYGGKGGYNEQFF	TGTGCCACCAGTGATTATGGTGGGAAGGGAGGCTACAATGAGCAGTTCTTC
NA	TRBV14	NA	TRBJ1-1	CASSQMNRNTEAFF	TGTGCCAGCAGCCAGATGAACAGAAACACTGAAGCTTTCTTT
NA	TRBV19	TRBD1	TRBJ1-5	CASRLGTGGQPQHF	TGTGCCAGTAGACTCGGGACAGGGGGTCAGCCCCAGCATTTT
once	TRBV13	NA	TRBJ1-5	CASADSRLSNQPQHF	TGTGCCAGCGCGGACAGCCGGCTGAGCAATCAGCCCCAGCATTTT
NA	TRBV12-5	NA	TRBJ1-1	CASGLGPNTEAFF	TGTGCTAGTGGTTTGGGACCAAACACTGAAGCTTTCTTT
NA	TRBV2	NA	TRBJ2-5	CASRPGGQSQETQYF	TGTGCCAGCAGGCCCGGGGGCCAATCACAAGAGACCCAGTACTTC
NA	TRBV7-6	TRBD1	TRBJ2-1	CASSLDNGQVRYNEQFF	TGTGCCAGCAGCTTAGATAACGGACAGGTTAGGTACAATGAGCAGTTCTTC
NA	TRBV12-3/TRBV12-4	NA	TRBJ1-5	CASSLALAQPQHF	TGTGCCAGCAGTTTAGCGCTGGCGCAGCCCCAGCATTTT
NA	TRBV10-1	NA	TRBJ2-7	CASSELGWELDEQYF	TGCGCCAGCTCCGAGTTAGGGTGGGAGCTGGACGAGCAGTACTTC
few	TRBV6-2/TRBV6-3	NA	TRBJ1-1	CASSYSGWGDTEAFF	TGTGCCAGCAGTTACTCCGGATGGGGGGACACTGAAGCTTTCTTT
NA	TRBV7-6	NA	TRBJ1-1	CASSLSPSQLNTEAFF	TGTGCCAGCAGCTTAAGCCCTTCACAGTTGAACACTGAAGCTTTCTTT
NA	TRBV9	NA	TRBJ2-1	CASSVDRGGSYNEQFF	TGTGCCAGCAGCGTAGATCGAGGAGGCTCCTACAATGAGCAGTTCTTC
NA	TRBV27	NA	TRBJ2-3	CASTVSSTDTQYF	TGTGCCAGCACGGTCAGTAGCACAGATACGCAGTATTTT
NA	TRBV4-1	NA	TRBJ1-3	CASSQAYYSGNTIYF	TGCGCCAGCAGCCAAGCTTATTACTCTGGAAACACCATATATTTT
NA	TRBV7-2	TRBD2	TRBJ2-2	CASSRGTSDVGELFF	TGTGCCAGCAGTCGCGGGACTAGCGACGTCGGGGAGCTGTTTTTT
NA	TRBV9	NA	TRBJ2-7	CASSVGGLPYEQYF	TGTGCCAGCAGCGTAGGGGGACTCCCCTACGAGCAGTACTTC
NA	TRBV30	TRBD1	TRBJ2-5	CAWSSGDRGTETQYF	TGTGCCTGGAGTAGTGGGGACAGGGGAACAGAGACCCAGTACTTC
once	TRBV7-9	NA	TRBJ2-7	CASSLAGIIEQYF	TGTGCCAGCAGCTTAGCAGGGATAATCGAGCAGTACTTC
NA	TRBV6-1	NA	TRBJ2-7	CASSEIRLGVQYF	TGTGCCAGCAGTGAAATCAGACTCGGAGTTCAGTACTTC
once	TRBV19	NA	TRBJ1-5	CASSIPGASGSNQPQHF	TGTGCCAGTAGTATCCCTGGGGCATCCGGCAGCAATCAGCCCCAGCATTTT
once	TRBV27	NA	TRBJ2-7	CASSFLQGGHEQYF	TGTGCCAGCAGTTTCTTACAGGGAGGGCACGAGCAGTACTTC
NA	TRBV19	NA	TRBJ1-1	CATRVGSNTEAFF	TGTGCCACCAGAGTAGGTTCGAACACTGAAGCTTTCTTT
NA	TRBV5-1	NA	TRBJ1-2	CASSSQNYGYTF	TGCGCCAGCAGCTCACAAAACTATGGCTACACCTTC
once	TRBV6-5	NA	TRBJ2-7	CATGQLGAYEQYF	TGTGCCACCGGACAGTTGGGGGCCTACGAGCAGTACTTC
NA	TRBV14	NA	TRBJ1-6	CASSQGWVSPLHF	TGTGCCAGCAGCCAAGGATGGGTTTCACCCCTCCACTTT
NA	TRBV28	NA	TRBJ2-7	CASRLRVANTPYEQYF	TGTGCCAGCAGACTTAGGGTTGCCAATACACCCTACGAGCAGTACTTC
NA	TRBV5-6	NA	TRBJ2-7	CATSGYYSYEQYF	TGTGCCACTTCAGGCTACTACTCCTACGAGCAGTACTTC
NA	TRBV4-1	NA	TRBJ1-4	CASSQRSEELFF	TGCGCCAGCAGCCAACGATCGGAGGAACTGTTTTTT
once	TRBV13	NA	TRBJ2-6	CASSLARGKGANVLTF	TGTGCCAGCAGCTTAGCCCGGGGGAAGGGGGCCAACGTCCTGACTTTC
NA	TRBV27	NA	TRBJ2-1	CASSPPGVHGNEQFF	TGTGCCAGCAGTCCCCCGGGGGTACACGGCAATGAGCAGTTCTTC
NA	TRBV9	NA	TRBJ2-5	CASSADLSKTQYF	TGTGCCAGCAGCGCGGACCTGTCCAAGACCCAGTACTTC
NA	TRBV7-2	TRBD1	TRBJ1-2	CASSFRPQAGGNYGYTF	TGTGCCAGCAGCTTCCGCCCCCAGGCAGGGGGAAACTATGGCTACACCTTC
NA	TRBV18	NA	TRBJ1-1	CASSLVGGNTEAFF	TGTGCCAGCTCACTGGTTGGAGGGAACACTGAAGCTTTCTTT
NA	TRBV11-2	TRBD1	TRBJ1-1	CASSLNRGRAEAFF	TGTGCCAGCAGCTTAAACAGGGGTAGGGCTGAAGCTTTCTTT
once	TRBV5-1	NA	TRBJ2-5	CASRGLQETQYF	TGCGCCAGCAGGGGGCTCCAAGAGACCCAGTACTTC